The 17 T cell receptor beta chains below were found in one sample sequenced in a study of OX40 agonist ivuxolimab in advanced cancers. Clones were sequenced by immunoSEQ multiplex PCR, and TCRdb holds only the in-frame ones, with some missing. The data contain more than 65,000 clones, roughly 85% of them singletons. The material sequenced was CD4+ or CD8+ T cells sorted from blood, taken in a trial of the OX40 agonist ivuxolimab. The receptor set was obtained from an adult with an advanced solid tumor such as melanoma, head and neck, liver or kidney cancer.

The V and J genes are TRBV7-2 and TRBJ1-1; no firm D call. V lost 3 bases, J lost 4 bases, and 12 bases lay in between. Germline CDR1 SGHTA, CDR2 FQGNSA. The length of the CDR3 is 14 residues. The CDR3 loop reads CASSFQGSGTEAFF. For the CDR3, the DNA is TGTGCCAGCAGCTTCCAAGGGTCTGGCACTGAAGCTTTCTTT.

The chain is built from TRBV5-1 and TRBJ2-1; the D call may be TRBD1 or TRBD2 (6 bases each). This CDR3 comprises 14 residues. Deletions cut 4 bases from V and 4 bases from J, with 12 bases between. CDR1 is SGHRS and CDR2 is YFSETQ in the germline V gene. The CDR3 reads CASSTGGPYNEQFF. CDR3 bases: TGCGCCAGCAGCACCGGGGGCCCGTACAATGAGCAGTTCTTC.

The chain links TRBV5-6 to TRBJ1-3; D unresolved. There are 15 residues in the CDR3. Trimming stripped 3 bases from V and 0 bases from J, with 10 bases between. Germline V gene sequence: CDR1 SGHDT, CDR2 YYEEEE. The CDR3 DNA sequence: TGTGCCAGCAGCTCGAGACCATCCTCTGGAAACACCATATATTTT. Encoded protein: CASSSRPSSGNTIYF. Full variable domain (rest looked up from reference TRBV5-6 and TRBJ1-3): DAGVTQSPTHLIKTRGQQVTLRCSPKSGHDTVSWYQQALGQGPQFIFQYYEEEERQRGNFPDRFSGHQFPNYSSELNVNALLLGDSALYLCASSSRPSSGNTIYFGEGSWLTVV.

This sequence joins TRBV28 and TRBJ2-3, with 15 bases aligning to TRBD2. The V gene end was trimmed by 3 bases and the J gene end by 6 bases; junction bases not matched to a gene: 4. CDR1 MDHEN and CDR2 SYDVKM come from the germline V gene. CDR3 size: 16 residues. The CDR3 DNA sequence: TGTGCCAGCAGTTTCGGACTAGCGGGGGGGATGGATACGCAGTATTTT. This gives the protein CASSFGLAGGMDTQYF.

DNA for the CDR3: TGTGCCAGCAGCCCGCAAGGGGAAAAACTGTTTTTT. This codes for CASSPQGEKLFF. The chain joins TRBV7-9 to TRBJ1-4, with no clear D. The CDR3 has 12 amino acids. CDR1 SEHNR and CDR2 FQNEAQ come from the germline V gene (reference sequence). V was cut by 5 bases and J by 8 bases, with 9 bases left in between.

This clone has just a few counts. J is TRBJ1-5 and V is TRBV19; D is unresolved. Germline CDR1 and CDR2: LNHDA and SQIVND (reference sequence). V lost 4 bases, J lost 3 bases, and 16 bases lay in between. This CDR3 is built from 16 residues. Here the CDR3 DNA reads TGTGCCAGTAGTACCAGATCGATCGTAGACAATCAGCCCCAGCATTTT. It yields the protein CASSTRSIVDNQPQHF.

The chain carries TRBV30 and TRBJ1-1; D gene ambiguous. This CDR3 has 13 residues. The V gene lost 3 bases and the J gene lost 11 bases, with 19 bases spanning the gap. Germline CDR1 GTSNPN, CDR2 SVGIG (reference sequence). The CDR3 region is CAWSAGLRDGAFF. In DNA form, the CDR3 reads TGTGCCTGGAGCGCAGGATTGAGGGATGGCGCTTTCTTT.

In this sample, this clone turned up a few times. The rearrangement links TRBV19 to TRBJ1-1; D is ambiguous. The germline gives CDR1 LNHDA, CDR2 SQIVND (reference sequence). The CDR3 consists of 14 residues. Trimming took off 4 bases at V and 2 bases at J, with 11 bases between the two ends. CDR3 in amino acids: CASSKDGSNTEAFF. Here the CDR3 DNA reads TGTGCCAGTAGTAAGGACGGCTCAAACACTGAAGCTTTCTTT. The variable domain in full, completed from reference TRBV19 and TRBJ1-1, reads DGGITQSPKYLFRKEGQNVTLSCEQNLNHDAMYWYRQDPGQGLRLIYYSQIVNDFQKGDIAEGYSVSREKKESFPLTVTSAQKNPTAFYLCASSKDGSNTEAFFGQGTRLTVV.

The chain employs TRBV5-6 and TRBJ1-4, with D unclear. The V gene's germline CDR1 is SGHDT and CDR2 YYEEEE. V lost 2 bases and J lost 12, with 2 bases in between. The CDR3 loop spans 9 amino acids. CDR3 coding DNA: TGTGCCAGCAGCTTCGAACTGTTTTTT. Amino acid sequence: CASSFELFF. The whole variable domain, remainder taken from reference TRBV5-6 and TRBJ1-4, is DAGVTQSPTHLIKTRGQQVTLRCSPKSGHDTVSWYQQALGQGPQFIFQYYEEEERQRGNFPDRFSGHQFPNYSSELNVNALLLGDSALYLCASSFELFFGSGTQLSVL.

This clone was seen once. V gene TRBV28 combines with J gene TRBJ1-6, with D uncertain. CDR1 and CDR2 (germline): MDHEN, SYDVKM. This CDR3 contains 14 residues. Trimming cost V 6 bases and J 7 bases, with 13 bases left between them. CDR3 residues: CASSPFAGNSPLHF. The CDR3 DNA follows: TGTGCCAGCAGCCCCTTTGCGGGGAATTCACCCCTCCACTTT.

CDR3 sequence reads: CASRAYNEQFF. DNA of the CDR3: TGTGCCAGCAGGGCCTACAATGAGCAGTTCTTC. The rearrangement uses TRBV6-1 and TRBJ2-1; D is unresolved. With 6 bases removed from V and 2 bases from J, the gap between germline ends came to 2 bases. The CDR3 runs 11 residues. The germline CDR1 and CDR2 sequences are MNHNS and SASEGT.

CDR3 protein: CAWSPRQIGYGYTF. Written as DNA, the CDR3 is TGTGCCTGGAGTCCGAGACAGATAGGCTATGGCTACACCTTC. V usage is TRBV30 and J usage is TRBJ1-2; D is possibly TRBD1 (5 bases). Per the germline V gene, CDR1 is GTSNPN and CDR2 is SVGIG (reference sequence). V lost 2 bases, J lost 4 bases, and 14 bases lay in between. The CDR3 extends over 14 amino acids.

The table lists this clone with a few counts. V gene TRBV5-1 combines with J gene TRBJ1-3; no clear D. CDR3 length: 13 amino acids. CDR1 is SGHRS, CDR2 YFSETQ, per germline. V was clipped by 2 bases and J by 0 bases, with 3 bases between them. As DNA, the CDR3 is TGCGCCAGCAGCTTCGACTCTGGAAACACCATATATTTT. Translated, it gives CASSFDSGNTIYF.

The chain has TRBV28 and TRBJ1-5; 9 bases agree with TRBD1. The CDR3 contains 14 residues. Germline lookup yields CDR1 MDHEN and CDR2 SYDVKM. J lost 6 bases, V lost 10 bases, and 10 bases had no gene match. The CDR3 loop reads CATSPTGGRQPQHF. CDR3 nucleotide sequence: TGTGCCACCTCTCCGACAGGGGGACGTCAGCCCCAGCATTTT.

In this sample, this clone turned up once. The genes are TRBV9 and TRBJ2-3, with D possibly being TRBD2 (5 bases). V lost 4 bases, J lost 4 bases, and 16 bases lay in between. The CDR3 runs to 15 residues. From germline, CDR1 is SGDLS and CDR2 YYNGEE. The CDR3 DNA sequence: TGTGCCAGCAGCTCCCAGACTACTCTCCCAGATACGCAGTATTTT. Amino acids: CASSSQTTLPDTQYF.

The chain employs TRBV6-6 and TRBJ1-4; D ambiguous. The CDR3 is made up of 15 amino acids. V gave up 6 bases and J gave up 8 bases, with 19 bases separating them. Germline assignment: CDR1 MNHNY and CDR2 SVGAGI (reference sequence). The CDR3 nucleotides are TGTGCCAGCAGGGATGCCCTAGGGAGCGGGGAAAAACTGTTTTTT. This gives the protein CASRDALGSGEKLFF.

This clone turned up a few times. CDR3 loop: CASSLTGEGSEQYF. Written as DNA, the CDR3 is TGTGCCAGCAGCTTAACAGGGGAAGGAAGCGAGCAGTACTTC. This chain connects TRBV7-8 to TRBJ2-7; 7 bases agree with TRBD1. The CDR3 contains 14 residues. Germline V gives CDR1 SGHVS, CDR2 FQNEAQ. The V segment lost 2 bases and the J segment 6 bases; nucleotides outside the gene matches: 7. The full variable domain, in which reference TRBV7-8 and TRBJ2-7 provide the parts outside the CDR3, is GAGVSQSPRYKVAKRGQDVALRCDPISGHVSLFWYQQALGQGPEFLTYFQNEAQLDKSGLPSDRFFAERPEGSVSTLKIQRTQQEDSAVYLCASSLTGEGSEQYFGPGTRLTVT.